This record covers a single TCR beta chain. Its specificity is not known. Here immunoSEQ multiplex PCR was the method, and the copy in TCRdb shows in-frame clones only, minus some. The table records 14,000 or so clones, approximately 70% of them present only once. The data originate from a study of chemoradiotherapy in HPV16-positive cancers. Study results and caveats: Non-HPV-specific T cells did not expand in tumors during treatment, whereas candidate HPV-specific clones and E7-related motifs did.

The V gene end was trimmed by 5 bases and the J gene end by 3 bases; junction bases not matched to a gene: 6. CDR3 length: 14 amino acids. CDR1 is LNHDA and CDR2 is SQIVND in the germline V gene (reference sequence). This material was obtained from a patient who underwent chemoradiotherapy. This TCR came from a human donor with HPV-associated anogenital cancer. J is TRBJ1-2 and V is TRBV19; 7 bases fit TRBD1. CDR3 amino acids: CASSPDRVDYGYTF. DNA of the CDR3: TGTGCCAGTAGTCCCGACAGGGTGGACTATGGCTACACCTTC.